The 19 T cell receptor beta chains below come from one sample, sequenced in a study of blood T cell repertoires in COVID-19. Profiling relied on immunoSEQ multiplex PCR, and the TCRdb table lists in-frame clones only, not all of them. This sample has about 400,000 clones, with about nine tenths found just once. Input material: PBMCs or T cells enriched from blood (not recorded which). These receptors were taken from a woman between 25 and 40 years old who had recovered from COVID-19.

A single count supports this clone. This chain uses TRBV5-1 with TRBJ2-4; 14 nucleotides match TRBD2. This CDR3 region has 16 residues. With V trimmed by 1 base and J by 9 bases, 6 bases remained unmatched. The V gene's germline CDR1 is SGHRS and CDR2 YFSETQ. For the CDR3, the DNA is TGCGCCAGCAGCTTGCCCGGGACTAGCGGGGGAGCCATTCAGTACTTC. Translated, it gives CASSLPGTSGGAIQYF.

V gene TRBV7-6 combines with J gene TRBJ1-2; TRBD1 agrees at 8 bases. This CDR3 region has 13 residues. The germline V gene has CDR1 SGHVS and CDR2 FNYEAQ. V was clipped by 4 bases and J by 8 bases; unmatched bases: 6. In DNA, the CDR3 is TGTGCCAGCAGCTACAGGGGACAGGAGGGCTACACCTTC. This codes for CASSYRGQEGYTF.

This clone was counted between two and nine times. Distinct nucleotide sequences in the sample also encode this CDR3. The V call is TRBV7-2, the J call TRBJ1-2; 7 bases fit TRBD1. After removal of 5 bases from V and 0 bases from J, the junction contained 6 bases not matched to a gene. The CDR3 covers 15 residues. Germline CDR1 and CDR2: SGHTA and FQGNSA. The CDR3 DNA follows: TGTGCCAGCAGCCCGGGACAGTTGGCTAACTATGGCTACACCTTC. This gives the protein CASSPGQLANYGYTF.

This chain's CDR3 is CASSLRIQVGGTGELFF. The CDR3 nucleotides read TGTGCCAGCAGTTTAAGAATCCAGGTCGGGGGCACCGGGGAGCTGTTTTTT. This chain connects TRBV28 to TRBJ2-2, with D maybe TRBD2 (6 bases). The germline CDR1 and CDR2 sequences are MDHEN and SYDVKM. The ends were cut back, 2 bases at V and 4 bases at J, with 17 bases in the middle. The CDR3 runs to 17 residues.

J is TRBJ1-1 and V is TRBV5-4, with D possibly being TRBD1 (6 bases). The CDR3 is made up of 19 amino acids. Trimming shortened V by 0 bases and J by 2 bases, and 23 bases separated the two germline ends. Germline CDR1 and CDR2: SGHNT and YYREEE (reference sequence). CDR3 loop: CASSLVKGGGAYINTEAFF. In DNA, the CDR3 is TGTGCCAGCAGCTTGGTTAAGGGCGGGGGCGCGTATATAAACACTGAAGCTTTCTTT.

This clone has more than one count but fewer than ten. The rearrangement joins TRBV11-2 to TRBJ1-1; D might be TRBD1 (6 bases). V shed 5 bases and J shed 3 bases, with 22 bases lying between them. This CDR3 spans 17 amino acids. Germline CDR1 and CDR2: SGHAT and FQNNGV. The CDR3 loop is CASSIIRGWEKDTEAFF. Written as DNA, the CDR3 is TGTGCCAGCAGCATTATAAGGGGGTGGGAGAAGGACACTGAAGCTTTCTTT.

CDR3 residues: CASSDTFGPQSSYNSPLHF. DNA for the CDR3: TGCGCCAGCAGTGATACGTTTGGGCCCCAGAGCTCCTATAATTCACCCCTCCACTTT. This chain connects TRBV10-2 to TRBJ1-6; no reliable D call. Germline CDR1 WSHSY, CDR2 SAAADI. The length of the CDR3 is 19 residues. V lost 3 bases to trimming and J lost 0 bases, with 18 bases between them.

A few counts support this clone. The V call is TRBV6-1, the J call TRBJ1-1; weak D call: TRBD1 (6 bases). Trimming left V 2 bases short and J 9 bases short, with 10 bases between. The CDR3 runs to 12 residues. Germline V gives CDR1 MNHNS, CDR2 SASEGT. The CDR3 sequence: CASSERGGKAFF. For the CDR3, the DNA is TGTGCCAGCAGTGAAAGGGGGGGGAAAGCTTTCTTT.

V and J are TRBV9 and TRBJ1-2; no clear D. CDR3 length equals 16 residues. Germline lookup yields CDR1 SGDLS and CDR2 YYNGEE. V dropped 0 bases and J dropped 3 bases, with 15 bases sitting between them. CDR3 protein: CASSVGNRGLDYGYTF. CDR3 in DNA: TGTGCCAGCAGCGTAGGCAACCGAGGGCTCGACTATGGCTACACCTTC. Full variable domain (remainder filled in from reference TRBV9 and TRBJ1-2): DSGVTQTPKHLITATGQRVTLRCSPRSGDLSVYWYQQSLDQGLQFLIQYYNGEERAKGNILERFSAQQFPDLHSELNLSSLELGDSALYFCASSVGNRGLDYGYTFGSGTRLTVV.

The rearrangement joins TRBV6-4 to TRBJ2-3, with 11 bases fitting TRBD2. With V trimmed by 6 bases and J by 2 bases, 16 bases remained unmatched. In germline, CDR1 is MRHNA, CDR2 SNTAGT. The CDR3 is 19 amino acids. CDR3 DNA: TGTGCCAGCAGGACCCAGGGGGGACTAGCGGTAACATTCACAGATACGCAGTATTTT. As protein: CASRTQGGLAVTFTDTQYF.

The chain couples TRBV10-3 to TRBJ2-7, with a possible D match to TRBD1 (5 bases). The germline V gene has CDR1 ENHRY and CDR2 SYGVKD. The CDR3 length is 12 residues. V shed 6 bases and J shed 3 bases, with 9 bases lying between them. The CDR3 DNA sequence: TGTGCCATCAGGGACACGAACTACGAGCAGTACTTC. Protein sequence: CAIRDTNYEQYF.

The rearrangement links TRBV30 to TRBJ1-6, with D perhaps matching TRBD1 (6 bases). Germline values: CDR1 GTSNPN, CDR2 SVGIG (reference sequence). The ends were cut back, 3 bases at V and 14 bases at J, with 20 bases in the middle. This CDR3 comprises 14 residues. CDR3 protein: CAWSAGTLLVTLHF. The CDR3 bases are TGTGCCTGGAGCGCCGGGACACTCCTGGTGACCCTCCACTTT.

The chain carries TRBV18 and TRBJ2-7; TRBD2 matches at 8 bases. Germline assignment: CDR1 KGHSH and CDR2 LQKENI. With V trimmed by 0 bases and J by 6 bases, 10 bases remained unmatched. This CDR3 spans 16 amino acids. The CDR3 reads CASSPPEIGAGGEQYF. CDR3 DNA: TGTGCCAGCTCACCACCGGAAATTGGGGCGGGGGGCGAGCAGTACTTC.

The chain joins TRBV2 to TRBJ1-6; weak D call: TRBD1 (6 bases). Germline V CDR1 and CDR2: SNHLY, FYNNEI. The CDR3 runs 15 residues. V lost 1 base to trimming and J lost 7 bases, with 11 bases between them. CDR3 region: CASSEEGGDNSPLHF. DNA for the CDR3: TGTGCCAGCAGTGAAGAAGGGGGGGACAATTCACCCCTCCACTTT.

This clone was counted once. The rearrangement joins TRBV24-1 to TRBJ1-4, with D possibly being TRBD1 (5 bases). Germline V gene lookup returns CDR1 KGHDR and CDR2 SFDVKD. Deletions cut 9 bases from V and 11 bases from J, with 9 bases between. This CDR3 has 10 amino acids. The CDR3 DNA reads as TGTGCCACCGGGGGGTTTAAACTGTTTTTT. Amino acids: CATGGFKLFF.

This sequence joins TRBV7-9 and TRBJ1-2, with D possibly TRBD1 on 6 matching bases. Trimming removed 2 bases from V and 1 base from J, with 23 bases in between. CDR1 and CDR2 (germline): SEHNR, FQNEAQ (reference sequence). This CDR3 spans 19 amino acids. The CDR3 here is CASSLPAVGGQPINYGYTF. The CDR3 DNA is TGTGCCAGCAGCTTACCCGCAGTCGGAGGACAGCCGATTAACTATGGCTACACCTTC. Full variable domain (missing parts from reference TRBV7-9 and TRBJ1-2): DTGVSQNPRHKITKRGQNVTFRCDPISEHNRLYWYRQTLGQGPEFLTYFQNEAQLEKSRLLSDRFSAERPKGSFSTLEIQRTEQGDSAMYLCASSLPAVGGQPINYGYTFGSGTRLTVV.

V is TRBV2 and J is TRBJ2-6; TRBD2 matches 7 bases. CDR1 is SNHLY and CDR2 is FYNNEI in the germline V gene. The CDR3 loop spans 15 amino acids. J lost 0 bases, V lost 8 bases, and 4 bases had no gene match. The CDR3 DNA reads TGTGCCAGCGGGGGGGTGAGCTCTGGGGCCAACGTCCTGACTTTC. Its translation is CASGGVSSGANVLTF.

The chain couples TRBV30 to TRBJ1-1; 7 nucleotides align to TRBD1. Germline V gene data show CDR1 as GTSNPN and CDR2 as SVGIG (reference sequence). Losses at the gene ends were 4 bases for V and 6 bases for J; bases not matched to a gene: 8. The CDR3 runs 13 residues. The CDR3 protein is CAWILQGIAEAFF. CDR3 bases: TGTGCCTGGATCTTACAGGGGATCGCTGAAGCTTTCTTT.

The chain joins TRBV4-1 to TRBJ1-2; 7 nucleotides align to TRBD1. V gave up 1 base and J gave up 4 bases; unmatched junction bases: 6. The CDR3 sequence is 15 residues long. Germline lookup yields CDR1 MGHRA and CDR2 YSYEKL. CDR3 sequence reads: CASSQGQGPIYGYTF. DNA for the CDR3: TGCGCCAGCAGCCAAGGACAGGGCCCTATCTATGGCTACACCTTC.